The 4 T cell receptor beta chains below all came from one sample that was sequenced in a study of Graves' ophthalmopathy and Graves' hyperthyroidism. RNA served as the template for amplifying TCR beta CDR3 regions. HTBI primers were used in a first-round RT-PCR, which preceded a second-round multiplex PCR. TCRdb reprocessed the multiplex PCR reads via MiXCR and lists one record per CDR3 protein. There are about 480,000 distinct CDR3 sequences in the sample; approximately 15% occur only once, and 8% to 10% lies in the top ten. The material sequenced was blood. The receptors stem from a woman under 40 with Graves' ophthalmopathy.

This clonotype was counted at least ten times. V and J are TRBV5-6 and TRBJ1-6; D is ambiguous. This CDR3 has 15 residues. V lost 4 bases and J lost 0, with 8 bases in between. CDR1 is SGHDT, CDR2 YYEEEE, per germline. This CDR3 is CASSPTNSYNSPLHF. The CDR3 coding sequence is TGTGCCAGCAGCCCTACAAACTCCTATAATTCACCCCTCCACTTT. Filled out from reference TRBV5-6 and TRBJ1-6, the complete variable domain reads DAGVTQSPTHLIKTRGQQVTLRCSPKSGHDTVSWYQQALGQGPQFIFQYYEEEERQRGNFPDRFSGHQFPNYSSELNVNALLLGDSALYLCASSPTNSYNSPLHFGNGTRLTVT.

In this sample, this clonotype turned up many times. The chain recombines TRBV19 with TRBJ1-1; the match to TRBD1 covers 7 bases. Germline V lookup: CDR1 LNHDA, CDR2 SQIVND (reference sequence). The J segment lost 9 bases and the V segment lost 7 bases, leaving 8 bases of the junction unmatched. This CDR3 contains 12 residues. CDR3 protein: CASTTPGQKAFF. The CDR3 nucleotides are TGTGCCAGTACTACTCCGGGACAGAAAGCTTTCTTT.

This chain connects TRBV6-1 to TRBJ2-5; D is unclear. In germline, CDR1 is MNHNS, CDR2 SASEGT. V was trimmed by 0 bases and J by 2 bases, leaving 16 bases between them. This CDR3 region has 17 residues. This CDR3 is CASSEAEKKDQQETQYF. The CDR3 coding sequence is TGTGCCAGCAGTGAAGCGGAGAAGAAGGACCAGCAAGAGACCCAGTACTTC.

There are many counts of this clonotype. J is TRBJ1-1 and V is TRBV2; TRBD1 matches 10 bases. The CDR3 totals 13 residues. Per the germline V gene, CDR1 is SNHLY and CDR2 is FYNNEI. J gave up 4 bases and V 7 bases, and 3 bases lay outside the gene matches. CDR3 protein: CASNRQGATEAFF. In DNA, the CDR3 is TGTGCCAGCAACCGACAGGGGGCCACTGAAGCTTTCTTT.